Each of the 12 T cell receptor beta chains below was sequenced from the same sample in a study of control samples from healthy donors and cancer patients. The table came from immunoSEQ multiplex PCR; TCRdb's copy has only in-frame clones and leaves some out. In total, the table holds approximately 190,000 clones. Material: blood. The receptor source for this set is a woman aged 25 to 39 in good health.

The chain employs TRBV18 and TRBJ1-4, with 7 bases that match TRBD1. V lost 5 bases to trimming and J lost 13 bases; unmatched junction nucleotides: 16. The CDR3 extends over 15 amino acids. The V gene's germline CDR1 is KGHSH and CDR2 LQKENI. The CDR3 sequence: CASSFQGVGPKGLFF. The CDR3 DNA reads TGTGCCAGCTCATTCCAGGGGGTTGGTCCCAAGGGACTGTTTTTT. The full variable domain, rest sourced from reference TRBV18 and TRBJ1-4, is NAGVMQNPRHLVRRRGQEARLRCSPMKGHSHVYWYRQLPEEGLKFMVYLQKENIIDESGMPKERFSAEFPKEGPSILRIQQVVRGDSAAYFCASSFQGVGPKGLFFGSGTQLSVL.

V usage is TRBV6-1 and J usage is TRBJ2-5, with D hard to call. Trimming removed 1 base at V and 4 bases at J, with 16 bases between. There are 16 residues in the CDR3. Germline V gene lookup returns CDR1 MNHNS and CDR2 SASEGT. Written as DNA, the CDR3 is TGTGCCAGCAGTGAAGTCCTAACCCAAACCGGAGAGACCCAGTACTTC. Its protein is CASSEVLTQTGETQYF.

The chain joins TRBV5-1 to TRBJ1-2; D is possibly TRBD1 (5 bases). The CDR3 runs to 14 residues. CDR1 SGHRS and CDR2 YFSETQ come from the germline V gene. V shed 4 bases and J shed 2 bases, with 12 bases lying between them. CDR3 region: CASSTGTANYGYTF. DNA of the CDR3: TGCGCCAGCAGCACCGGGACGGCGAACTATGGCTACACCTTC.

This chain connects TRBV6-5 to TRBJ2-7; D is undetermined. The CDR3 is 11 amino acids. Germline CDR1 MNHEY, CDR2 SVGAGI. V lost 2 bases, J lost 7 bases, and 6 bases lay in between. The CDR3 sequence is CASSYMGEQYF. Here the CDR3 DNA reads TGTGCCAGCAGTTACATGGGGGAGCAGTACTTC.

The V call is TRBV28, the J call TRBJ1-2, with D possibly TRBD1 on 5 matching bases. In germline, CDR1 is MDHEN, CDR2 SYDVKM. The CDR3 has 13 residues. Trimming took 11 bases from V and 5 from J, leaving 18 bases between them. CDR3 in amino acids: CAAWGGLRYGYTF. In DNA form, the CDR3 reads TGTGCCGCCTGGGGCGGACTTCGTTATGGCTACACCTTC.

The chain couples TRBV24-1 to TRBJ1-5, with D uncertain. CDR3 size: 14 residues. Germline V gene sequence: CDR1 KGHDR, CDR2 SFDVKD. Trimming cost V 6 bases and J 1 base, with 9 bases left between them. Written as DNA, the CDR3 is TGTGCCACCAGTTTAACGGGGAGCAATCAGCCCCAGCATTTT. Its translation is CATSLTGSNQPQHF.

The chain joins TRBV11-2 to TRBJ2-7; 16 bases line up with TRBD2. Germline values: CDR1 SGHAT, CDR2 FQNNGV. CDR3 size: 16 residues. The ends lost 6 bases at V and 3 bases at J; junction bases unmatched: 5. The CDR3 loop reads CASRPGLAGGNYEQYF. The CDR3, as DNA: TGTGCCAGCAGGCCGGGACTAGCGGGGGGGAACTACGAGCAGTACTTC.

The chain recombines TRBV5-1 with TRBJ2-6, with D possibly being TRBD1 (5 bases). The V end lost 4 bases, the J end lost 0 bases, and 11 bases lay between the germline ends. This CDR3 spans 16 amino acids. CDR1 is SGHRS and CDR2 is YFSETQ in the germline V gene. The CDR3, as DNA: TGCGCCAGCAGCCCCCGACAGACCTCTGGGGCCAACGTCCTGACTTTC. Its translation is CASSPRQTSGANVLTF.

The chain links TRBV5-1 to TRBJ2-7; TRBD1 matches 10 bases. Trimming at V came to 0 bases and at J to 3 bases, leaving 0 bases not matched to a gene. Germline V CDR1 and CDR2: SGHRS, YFSETQ. There are 14 residues in the CDR3. CDR3 in amino acids: CASSLGTGGYEQYF. CDR3 nucleotides: TGCGCCAGCAGCTTGGGGACAGGGGGCTACGAGCAGTACTTC.

The chain links TRBV6-2 or TRBV6-3 to TRBJ1-1; D is ambiguous. Germline values: CDR1 MNHEY, CDR2 SVGEGT. V lost 3 bases and J 3 bases, leaving 5 bases between the germline ends. CDR3 length: 12 residues. The CDR3 protein is CASSYPDTEAFF. CDR3 nucleotide sequence: TGTGCCAGCAGTTATCCCGACACTGAAGCTTTCTTT.

The chain recombines TRBV20-1 with TRBJ2-7, with TRBD2 as a possible D gene (5 bases). V shed 8 bases and J shed 6 bases, with 14 bases lying between them. CDR3 length equals 11 residues. Germline CDR1 is DFQATT and CDR2 is SNEGSKA (reference sequence). The CDR3 sequence is CSPSPGTEQYF. CDR3 bases: TGCAGTCCCTCACCGGGAACCGAGCAGTACTTC.

The rearrangement uses TRBV4-3 and TRBJ2-3, with 11 positions matching TRBD2. This CDR3 spans 18 amino acids. V lost 3 bases, J lost 3 bases, and 11 bases stayed unmatched. Germline V gene sequence: CDR1 LGHNA, CDR2 YSLEER. The CDR3 coding sequence is TGCGCCAGCAGCCAGAGGCTAGCGGGGGGCCTCGGGACAGATACGCAGTATTTT. It specifies CASSQRLAGGLGTDTQYF.